This entry describes one TCR beta chain. Per the germline V gene, CDR1 is SNHLY and CDR2 is FYNNEI. With 5 bases removed from V and 11 bases from J, the gap between germline ends came to 13 bases. The CDR3 sequence is 13 residues long. This sample is drawn from a study of control samples from healthy donors and cancer patients. The repertoire was sequenced with immunoSEQ multiplex PCR; TCRdb's copy has only in-frame clones and lacks some. The sample has some 150,000 clones, 94% seen once. The sequence came from a middle-aged man in good health. The V and J genes are TRBV2 and TRBJ1-6, with a weak D call TRBD1 (6 bases). Sequencing input: blood. Written as DNA, the CDR3 is TGTGCCAGCAGTCCGACAGGTCCGACACCCCTCCACTTT. Protein sequence: CASSPTGPTPLHF.